This TCR beta chain originates from a study of blood T cell repertoires in COVID-19. Study in general: Sources were T cells, B-cell-depleted T cells, or PBMCs; the material itself was cDNA or gDNA.

Original processing notes: Amplification of reference gene primers was used by the study to estimate nucleated cell counts. The data were produced by immunoSEQ multiplex PCR, yet TCRdb's version contains in-frame clones alone and is incomplete. V, J and clone size reflect that table, while D and trimming were determined from the DNA. The data contain fewer than 350,000 clones, roughly 85% of them singletons. The age range of participants was about 18 to 90 years, with residence in under 30 US areas. Participants were placed into cohorts based on the clinical history they reported. The V gene end was trimmed by 3 bases and the J gene end by 4 bases; junction bases not matched to a gene: 6. The V gene's germline CDR1 is SGDLS and CDR2 YYNGEE. The CDR3 is made up of 17 amino acids.

The TCR was taken from a woman between 40 and 50 years old with acute COVID-19. This chain links TRBV9 with TRBJ2-1; 14 bases line up with TRBD2. Input material: PBMCs or T cells enriched from blood (not recorded which). Written as DNA, the CDR3 is TGTGCCAGCAGCGATGAGACTAGCGGGGGGGCATACAATGAGCAGTTCTTC. Translation: CASSDETSGGAYNEQFF.